This TCR beta chain was profiled in a study of T cell repertoires in cytomegalovirus infection. Points from the study as a whole: Ex vivo, HLA-C-restricted CMV-specific TCR beta clonotypes prevailed over the rest of the response. Accumulated public TCR beta family frequency recognized individuals carrying CMV together with the relevant HLA.

Germline values: CDR1 SGHVS, CDR2 FNYEAQ. The CDR3 totals 15 residues. Between the trimmed V and J ends, which lost 1 base and 4 bases, there was a span of 14 bases. This clonotype has more than one count but fewer than ten. The antigen is unknown. TCRdb itself ran the reads through MiXCR, one entry per CDR3 protein. Among 95,000 to 120,000 distinct CDR3 sequences listed, over 30% were seen once. The chain recombines TRBV7-6 with TRBJ2-7; maybe TRBD2 (6 bases). Specimen: CD8+ T cells from cultured PBMCs, collected from culture after CMV antigen stimulation. This sequence was found in a human donor in good health (CMV status not recorded). Some clones in this sample may be carry-over from other donors' samples. Written as DNA, the CDR3 is TGTGCCAGCAGCTTAGGTGGGACTGAGATTTACGAGCAGTACTTC. Protein: CASSLGGTEIYEQYF. Supplemented by reference TRBV7-6 and TRBJ2-7, the full variable domain reads GAGVSQSPRYKVTKRGQDVALRCDPISGHVSLYWYRQALGQGPEFLTYFNYEAQQDKSGLPNDRFSAERPEGSISTLTIQRTEQRDSAMYRCASSLGGTEIYEQYFGPGTRLTVT.